A single sample gave rise to the 12 T cell receptor beta chains below, sequenced in a study of tumor-infiltrating lymphocytes in primary liver carcinoma. They got blood RNA out of unsorted whole blood and also pulled out germline DNA. TCR beta cDNA was reverse-transcribed from about 0.45 ug of total RNA. The reaction used a constant-region primer and ProtoScript II reverse transcriptase. It was through three nested multiplex PCR rounds of slightly modified ARM-PCR that TCR beta libraries arose. The first two PCR rounds used TRBV1-TRBV30 primers with a Cbeta primer, 9 to 11 cycles each. TCRdb processed the multiplex PCR reads anew with MiXCR; each CDR3 protein has one entry. Of approximately 340,000 distinct CDR3 sequences in the sample, 65% were seen once. Sequencing was performed on peripheral blood. These receptors all stem from a man aged 40-49 years with primary liver carcinoma and hepatitis B virus infection.

This chain uses TRBV12-3 or TRBV12-4 with TRBJ2-3; TRBD2 agrees at 9 bases. This CDR3 is built from 15 residues. V dropped 5 bases and J dropped 5; count of bases not matched to a gene: 8. Here the CDR3 DNA reads TGTGCCAGCAGTATTAGCGGGAGTCGGAGAGATACGCAGTATTTT. Protein sequence: CASSISGSRRDTQYF.

As for this clonotype: The conserved final phenylalanine or tryptophan is absent from the CDR3, which likely points to a read error. The chain employs TRBV5-6 and TRBJ2-1, with TRBD2 identical over 9 bases. This CDR3 contains 15 residues. Germline assignment: CDR1 SGHDT and CDR2 YYEEEE. The V segment lost 9 bases and the J segment 3 bases; nucleotides outside the gene matches: 10. The CDR3 here is CAISFGGRVYNEQFI. The DNA for the CDR3 is TGTGCCATCAGTTTCGGCGGGAGGGTCTACAATGAGCAGTTCATC.

This clonotype has only a few counts. V gene TRBV11-2 combines with J gene TRBJ2-5; TRBD2 agrees at 7 bases. From germline, CDR1 is SGHAT and CDR2 FQNNGV. V lost 1 base and J lost 2; bases outside the gene matches: 4. This CDR3 has 15 residues. CDR3 sequence: CASSLGASGQETQYF. The CDR3, as DNA: TGTGCCAGCAGCTTAGGGGCTAGCGGACAAGAGACCCAGTACTTC.

Concerning this clonotype: A read error is possible here, since a much larger clone lies one base away. The rearrangement links TRBV29-1 to TRBJ1-1; the match to TRBD1 covers 9 bases. Germline values: CDR1 SQVTM, CDR2 ANQGSEA. The CDR3 runs to 13 residues. The CDR3 loop reads CSVDDRGNAEAYF. DNA of the CDR3: TGCAGCGTGGACGACAGGGGGAACGCTGAAGCTTACTTT.

This clonotype was picked up many times. The rearrangement links TRBV5-5 to TRBJ2-1, with 10 nucleotides matching TRBD1. This CDR3 has 16 amino acids. After removal of 0 bases from V and 4 bases from J, the junction contained 4 bases not matched to a gene. Germline-derived CDR1 and CDR2 are SGHKS and YYEKEE (reference sequence). The DNA for the CDR3 is TGTGCCAGCAGCTTGGGGCCGGGACAGGGGTACAATGAGCAGTTCTTC. Its protein product is CASSLGPGQGYNEQFF.

There are many counts of this clonotype. This chain links TRBV29-1 with TRBJ2-7; D ambiguous. The CDR3 consists of 13 residues. Trimming shortened V by 3 bases and J by 0 bases, and 9 bases separated the two germline ends. In germline, CDR1 is SQVTM, CDR2 ANQGSEA. This chain's CDR3 is CSVDTGNSYEQYF. Here the CDR3 DNA reads TGCAGCGTTGATACGGGTAACTCCTACGAGCAGTACTTC.

This clonotype was detected a few times. A much bigger clone sits one base away, suggesting this may be a read error. The rearrangement uses TRBV10-3 and TRBJ2-1; possible D gene TRBD2, 6 bases. The germline gives CDR1 ENHRY, CDR2 SYGVKD. The CDR3 runs to 14 residues. With 11 bases removed from V and 9 bases from J, the gap between germline ends came to 23 bases. The CDR3, as DNA: TGTGCCTTTGGGTGGCGGGACTTGGCGTCTGAGCAGTTCTTC. It translates to CAFGWRDLASEQFF.

As for this clonotype: Mismatch with germline at one junction end may stem from a read error. The chain carries TRBV11-2 and TRBJ2-4; D tentatively reads TRBD1 or TRBD2 (5 bases each). This CDR3 has 16 amino acids. Germline loops: CDR1 SGHAT, CDR2 FQNNGV. This CDR3 reads CASTLRDALAKNIEYF. CDR3 in DNA: TGTGCCAGCACGCTAAGGGACGCCTTAGCCAAAAACATTGAGTACTTC.

On this clonotype itself: Sequence at one end of the junction differs from germline and may be a read error. The chain employs TRBV6-6 and TRBJ1-2; TRBD1 might be the D (5 bases). CDR3 size: 13 residues. Germline CDR1 and CDR2: MNHNY and SVGAGI (reference sequence). In DNA form, the CDR3 reads TGTGCCAGCAGGGAGGGGCCAGACTATGGCCACACCTTC. It encodes CASREGPDYGHTF.

On this clonotype: This may stem from a read error, because a much larger clone lies one nucleotide away. This chain joins TRBV12-3 or TRBV12-4 and TRBJ2-3; possibly TRBD2 for D (5 bases). The CDR3 is made up of 14 amino acids. V gave up 7 bases and J gave up 0 bases, with 11 bases separating them. CDR3 bases: TGTGCCAGCAACCCGACTACCAGCACAGATACGCAGTATTTT. This sequence encodes CASNPTTSTDTQYF.

The genes are TRBV6-5 and TRBJ1-1; tentatively, D is TRBD1 (6 bases). The V end lost 5 bases, the J end lost 7 bases, and 14 bases lay between the germline ends. Germline V gene data show CDR1 as MNHEY and CDR2 as SVGAGI. The CDR3 length is 13 residues. The CDR3 loop reads CASSTNRDDEAFF. The CDR3 DNA follows: TGTGCCAGCAGTACAAACAGGGATGATGAAGCTTTCTTT.

In its sample, this clonotype was seen once. The V call is TRBV5-1, the J call TRBJ2-1; 11 positions agree with TRBD2. This CDR3 is 16 amino acids long. Trimming removed 5 bases from V and 3 bases from J; junction bases left unmatched: 7. Looked up from germline, CDR1 is SGHRS and CDR2 is YFSETQ. CDR3 residues: CASSQYGTSGYNEQFF. The CDR3 nucleotides are TGCGCCAGCAGTCAATACGGGACTAGCGGCTACAATGAGCAGTTCTTC. The full variable domain, its missing parts supplied by reference TRBV5-1 and TRBJ2-1, is KAGVTQTPRYLIKTRGQQVTLSCSPISGHRSVSWYQQTPGQGLQFLFEYFSETQRNKGNFPGRFSGRQFSNSRSEMNVSTLELGDSALYLCASSQYGTSGYNEQFFGPGTRLTVL.